These 32 T cell receptor beta chains share one sample of origin, sequenced in a study of a mutant IDH1 vaccine in newly diagnosed glioma. The time point here: week 23, last vaccination. Topical imiquimod accompanied each vaccine dose, which consisted of 300 ug of mutant IDH1 20-mer peptide. These TCRs' antigens remain unknown. Only in-frame clones appear in the TCRdb table, and some are missing; sequencing was by immunoSEQ multiplex PCR. This sample carries tens of thousands of clones, approximately 85% of them seen once, and the ten largest clones take approximately 0.8%. Material: PBMCs, obtained from a glioma patient whose treatment included an IDH1 peptide vaccine. The receptors originated from a woman in her forties or fifties with glioma.

This clone has only one observation. CDR3 in DNA: TGCGCCAGCAGCCAACTGGGGGACAGGGTGTGGGAGACCCAGTACTTC. It is translated as CASSQLGDRVWETQYF. The genes are TRBV4-1 and TRBJ2-5, with 9 bases fitting TRBD1. The CDR3 covers 16 residues. Germline V CDR1 and CDR2: MGHRA, YSYEKL. V was clipped by 2 bases and J by 5 bases; unmatched bases: 9.

This clone was detected a few times. The CDR3 nucleotides are TGTGCCAGCAGTCCCAGACCCAAACTGTTTTTT. Protein: CASSPRPKLFF. The chain links TRBV28 to TRBJ1-4; D ambiguous. The ends were cut back, 5 bases at V and 11 bases at J, with 9 bases in the middle. CDR3 length equals 11 residues. The V gene's germline CDR1 is MDHEN and CDR2 SYDVKM.

This sequence joins TRBV6-6 and TRBJ1-5; 10 bases line up with TRBD1. The CDR3 runs 16 residues. Germline-derived CDR1 and CDR2 are MNHNY and SVGAGI (reference sequence). Trimming removed 2 bases from V and 7 bases from J; junction bases left unmatched: 8. This CDR3 is CASSYGTGAFNQPQHF. The CDR3 DNA follows: TGTGCCAGCAGTTACGGGACAGGGGCCTTTAACCAGCCCCAGCATTTT.

The CDR3 DNA follows: TGTGCCAGTAGTATAGATCCATCCGAACAGGGATTCAATCAGCCCCAGCATTTT. Translated: CASSIDPSEQGFNQPQHF. V is TRBV19 and J is TRBJ1-5, with D possibly TRBD1 on 6 matching bases. Per the germline V gene, CDR1 is LNHDA and CDR2 is SQIVND (reference sequence). The germline V and J ends were trimmed by 0 bases and 3 bases, with 18 bases remaining between them. This CDR3 contains 18 residues.

The table lists this clone with a few counts. The chain employs TRBV6-5 and TRBJ1-6; TRBD1 might be the D (6 bases). Per germline, CDR1 MNHEY and CDR2 SVGAGI. This CDR3 comprises 14 residues. The V and J ends lost 6 bases and 9 bases respectively, with 15 bases between them. The CDR3, as DNA: TGTGCCAGCAGACAGGGCCCGCGGGGTTCACCCCTCCACTTT. Residues: CASRQGPRGSPLHF.

The chain employs TRBV18 and TRBJ2-2; D possibly matches TRBD1 or TRBD2 (5 bases each). The CDR3 is made up of 16 amino acids. Deletions cut 6 bases from V and 3 bases from J, with 17 bases between. Germline V CDR1 and CDR2: KGHSH, LQKENI. DNA for the CDR3: TGTGCCAGCTCTCGTCGAGGGGTTCGGGACACCGGGGAGCTGTTTTTT. It is translated as CASSRRGVRDTGELFF.

The V gene is TRBV19, the J gene TRBJ2-1, with 10 bases that match TRBD1. The CDR3 has 14 residues. Germline assignment: CDR1 LNHDA and CDR2 SQIVND (reference sequence). The J segment lost 5 bases and the V segment lost 10 bases, leaving 8 bases of the junction unmatched. In DNA form, the CDR3 reads TGTGCCACTTCCCGGGACAGGGGCCACAATGAGCAGTTCTTC. Protein sequence: CATSRDRGHNEQFF.

The chain has TRBV2 and TRBJ2-2; TRBD1 matches at 7 bases. The CDR3 is made up of 14 amino acids. Germline CDR1 reads SNHLY; CDR2 reads FYNNEI. The V and J ends lost 8 bases and 0 bases, in that order; junction bases with no gene match: 3. CDR3 loop: CASSGQANTGELFF. CDR3 in DNA: TGTGCCAGCTCTGGACAGGCGAACACCGGGGAGCTGTTTTTT.

The J gene is TRBJ2-7, the V gene TRBV6-5, with TRBD1 matching over 7 bases. This CDR3 has 14 residues. Germline V CDR1 and CDR2: MNHEY, SVGAGI. The junction had 3 bases not matched to a gene; V was cut back by 2 bases and J by 2 bases. The CDR3 here is CASSYGQGAYEQYF. Here the CDR3 DNA reads TGTGCCAGCAGTTACGGGCAGGGGGCCTACGAGCAGTACTTC.

The rearrangement uses TRBV11-2 and TRBJ1-1, with D unresolved. Germline-derived CDR1 and CDR2 are SGHAT and FQNNGV. This CDR3 has 14 amino acids. Trimming left V 1 base short and J 4 bases short, with 10 bases between. The CDR3 DNA sequence: TGTGCCAGCAGCTTAGCTAGCACAAGCACTGAAGCTTTCTTT. The encoded protein is CASSLASTSTEAFF. The full variable domain, with the rest looked up from reference TRBV11-2 and TRBJ1-1, is EAGVAQSPRYKIIEKRQSVAFWCNPISGHATLYWYQQILGQGPKLLIQFQNNGVVDDSQLPKDRFSAERLKGVDSTLKIQPAKLEDSAVYLCASSLASTSTEAFFGQGTRLTVV.

The rearrangement uses TRBV28 and TRBJ1-2; 9 positions match TRBD1. The CDR3 contains 15 residues. The J segment lost 1 base and the V segment lost 6 bases, leaving 6 bases of the junction unmatched. Germline V gene lookup returns CDR1 MDHEN and CDR2 SYDVKM. CDR3 bases: TGTGCCAGCAGGGGGGGGACAGGGCTTAACTATGGCTACACCTTC. This translates into CASRGGTGLNYGYTF.

This clone was recorded once. This CDR3 reads CASSLGTGGTDTQYF. CDR3 bases: TGTGCCAGCAGCTTGGGGACCGGAGGCACAGATACGCAGTATTTT. This chain links TRBV5-5 with TRBJ2-3; D is unresolved. The CDR3 is 15 amino acids. Germline CDR1 SGHKS, CDR2 YYEKEE (reference sequence). Trimming pared 0 bases from V and 1 base from J, leaving 9 bases between. Drawing the rest from reference TRBV5-5 and TRBJ2-3, the complete variable domain is DAGVTQSPTHLIKTRGQQVTLRCSPISGHKSVSWYQQVLGQGPQFIFQYYEKEERGRGNFPDRFSARQFPNYSSELNVNALLLGDSALYLCASSLGTGGTDTQYFGPGTRLTVL.

This clone came up once. The V and J genes are TRBV11-2 and TRBJ1-3; no clear D. The CDR3 sequence is 17 residues long. Germline assignment: CDR1 SGHAT and CDR2 FQNNGV. V gave up 4 bases and J gave up 1 base, with 17 bases separating them. The CDR3 coding sequence is TGTGCCAGCAGCTCGCAATTCCGGGTCATATCTGGAAACACCATATATTTT. This translates into CASSSQFRVISGNTIYF.

This sequence joins TRBV5-1 and TRBJ2-3; D is ambiguous. V lost 0 bases and J lost 2, with 10 bases in between. The CDR3 runs to 15 residues. Germline lookup yields CDR1 SGHRS and CDR2 YFSETQ. CDR3: CASSLGTLYTDTQYF. In nucleotides, the CDR3 is TGCGCCAGCAGCTTGGGAACCCTCTACACAGATACGCAGTATTTT.

This sequence joins TRBV19 and TRBJ2-3; TRBD1 aligns across 9 bases. The junction had 4 bases not matched to a gene; V was cut back by 6 bases and J by 0 bases. The CDR3 is 15 residues long. CDR1 is LNHDA and CDR2 is SQIVND in the germline V gene (reference sequence). CDR3 sequence reads: CASRWDRESTDTQYF. CDR3 in DNA: TGTGCCAGTAGGTGGGACAGGGAAAGCACAGATACGCAGTATTTT.

The V gene is TRBV20-1, the J gene TRBJ2-5; D unresolved. The CDR3 totals 11 residues. V lost 0 bases and J lost 5, with 4 bases in between. CDR1 and CDR2 (germline): DFQATT, SNEGSKA (reference sequence). The CDR3 sequence is CSARELETQYF. The CDR3 DNA reads as TGCAGTGCTAGAGAATTGGAGACCCAGTACTTC.

This sequence joins TRBV28 and TRBJ2-7, with D unresolved. V dropped 5 bases and J dropped 2 bases, with 10 bases sitting between them. From germline, CDR1 is MDHEN and CDR2 SYDVKM. The CDR3 sequence is 13 residues long. The CDR3 protein is CASSLSTPYEQYF. CDR3 coding DNA: TGTGCCAGCAGTCTCTCCACACCCTACGAGCAGTACTTC.

The CDR3 here is CASSRGLPAEQYF. The CDR3 DNA is TGTGCCAGCAGCCGCGGACTACCAGCGGAGCAGTACTTC. The chain couples TRBV28 to TRBJ2-7, with D possibly matching TRBD2 (6 bases). V gave up 6 bases and J gave up 7 bases, with 16 bases separating them. The germline V gene encodes CDR1 MDHEN and CDR2 SYDVKM. CDR3 size: 13 residues.

The chain joins TRBV28 to TRBJ1-2; possible D gene TRBD1, 6 bases. Germline V lookup: CDR1 MDHEN, CDR2 SYDVKM. CDR3 size: 15 residues. V lost 5 bases to trimming and J lost 4 bases, with 17 bases between them. CDR3 loop: CASSLQGSSFYGYTF. DNA of the CDR3: TGTGCCAGCAGTCTCCAGGGGAGCTCTTTCTATGGCTACACCTTC.

This sequence joins TRBV6-6 and TRBJ1-3; D remains ambiguous. The CDR3 is made up of 14 amino acids. The germline V and J ends were trimmed by 9 bases and 2 bases, with 14 bases remaining between them. The germline V gene encodes CDR1 MNHNY and CDR2 SVGAGI (reference sequence). The CDR3 DNA follows: TGTGCCAGTAGATTCCCTGTCACTGGAAACACCATATATTTT. Encoded protein: CASRFPVTGNTIYF.

There are a few counts of this clone. The rearrangement joins TRBV5-4 to TRBJ2-1, with no clear D. The length of the CDR3 is 15 residues. The V gene lost 4 bases and the J gene lost 0 bases, with 11 bases spanning the gap. CDR1 is SGHNT and CDR2 is YYREEE in the germline V gene (reference sequence). The DNA of the CDR3 is TGTGCCAGCAGCGGGCCGGTGAGCTCCTACAATGAGCAGTTCTTC. Translating it yields CASSGPVSSYNEQFF. Variable domain in full (rest from reference TRBV5-4 and TRBJ2-1): ETGVTQSPTHLIKTRGQQVTLRCSSQSGHNTVSWYQQALGQGPQFIFQYYREEENGRGNFPPRFSGLQFPNYSSELNVNALELDDSALYLCASSGPVSSYNEQFFGPGTRLTVL.

The CDR3 nucleotides are TGCGCCAGCAGCCCGGGACTAGCGGGAGCAGATACGCAGTATTTT. This codes for CASSPGLAGADTQYF. The chain joins TRBV5-1 to TRBJ2-3; TRBD2 agrees at 14 bases. This CDR3 spans 15 amino acids. V shed 4 bases, J shed 4 bases, and the junction held 2 bases outside the gene matches. In germline, CDR1 is SGHRS, CDR2 YFSETQ. Together with reference TRBV5-1 and TRBJ2-3, the CDR3 gives the full variable domain: KAGVTQTPRYLIKTRGQQVTLSCSPISGHRSVSWYQQTPGQGLQFLFEYFSETQRNKGNFPGRFSGRQFSNSRSEMNVSTLELGDSALYLCASSPGLAGADTQYFGPGTRLTVL.

V is TRBV9 and J is TRBJ2-5; D assignment may be TRBD1 or TRBD2 (5 bases each). The CDR3 is made up of 15 amino acids. Germline V gene lookup returns CDR1 SGDLS and CDR2 YYNGEE. Trimming cost V 3 bases and J 1 base, with 13 bases left between them. Written as DNA, the CDR3 is TGTGCCAGCAGCGACTACGGGACCTCCCAAGAGACCCAGTACTTC. It encodes CASSDYGTSQETQYF.

This chain uses TRBV28 with TRBJ2-7, with 10 bases aligning to TRBD2. This CDR3 comprises 15 residues. V shed 6 bases and J 0 bases; nucleotides not matched to a gene: 5. Germline V CDR1 and CDR2: MDHEN, SYDVKM. CDR3 region: CASSHPSGSSYEQYF. The DNA for the CDR3 is TGTGCCAGCAGCCATCCTAGCGGGAGCTCCTACGAGCAGTACTTC.

The chain recombines TRBV11-1 with TRBJ2-1; the match to TRBD2 covers 12 bases. Unmatched junction bases numbered 9, after V lost 6 bases and J lost 9 bases. CDR1 is SGHAT and CDR2 is FQDESV in the germline V gene (reference sequence). CDR3 length equals 15 residues. The CDR3, as DNA: TGTGCCAGCAGGCCCACTAGCGGGAGGCCCTTTGAGCAGTTCTTC. This gives the protein CASRPTSGRPFEQFF.

This chain connects TRBV29-1 to TRBJ1-1; no clear D gene. The length of the CDR3 is 11 residues. V dropped 4 bases and J dropped 10 bases, with 13 bases sitting between them. The germline gives CDR1 SQVTM, CDR2 ANQGSEA. The CDR3 coding sequence is TGCAGCGTTGGTGGTTCATCACCAGCTTTCTTT. It is translated as CSVGGSSPAFF.

The chain carries TRBV19 and TRBJ2-7, with 7 bases fitting TRBD2. Germline trimming cut 6 bases from V and 4 bases from J; bases unmatched to any gene: 3. The CDR3 is 12 residues long. The germline V gene encodes CDR1 LNHDA and CDR2 SQIVND (reference sequence). The CDR3 DNA sequence: TGTGCCAGTAGGGGAGGGGCTTACGAGCAGTACTTC. This gives the protein CASRGGAYEQYF.

This chain uses TRBV6-4 with TRBJ2-3; D is undetermined. Germline values: CDR1 MRHNA, CDR2 SNTAGT. The V end lost 0 bases, the J end lost 6 bases, and 10 bases lay between the germline ends. CDR3 size: 14 residues. This CDR3 reads CASSDSTFLDTQYF. The CDR3 nucleotides read TGTGCCAGCAGTGACTCAACTTTCCTCGATACGCAGTATTTT.

The chain has TRBV7-3 and TRBJ2-7; the D gene is possibly TRBD2 (6 bases). Germline V gene data show CDR1 as SGHTA and CDR2 as FQGTGA. CDR3 length: 16 amino acids. V was trimmed by 5 bases and J by 0 bases, leaving 17 bases between them. The CDR3 DNA is TGTGCCAGCAGCCACGCGGGGCCCGTACCCTCCTACGAGCAGTACTTC. Protein product: CASSHAGPVPSYEQYF. Variable domain in full (rest from reference TRBV7-3 and TRBJ2-7): GAGVSQTPSNKVTEKGKYVELRCDPISGHTALYWYRQSLGQGPEFLIYFQGTGAADDSGLPNDRFFAVRPEGSVSTLKIQRTERGDSAVYLCASSHAGPVPSYEQYFGPGTRLTVT.

This clone was found a few times. Compared with germline, one end of the junction differs, possibly owing to a read error. V usage is TRBV11-2 and J usage is TRBJ1-6; unclear D gene. The CDR3 has 12 residues. Germline lookup yields CDR1 SGHAT and CDR2 FQNNGV. As DNA, the CDR3 is TGTGCCAGCAGCTCCCATAATTCACCCCTCCACTTT. Protein: CASSSHNSPLHF. Combining the CDR3 with reference TRBV11-2 and TRBJ1-6 gives the whole variable domain EAGVAQSPRYKIIEKRQSVAFWCNPISGHATLYWYQQILGQGPKLLIQFQNNGVVDDSQLPKDRFSAERLKGVDSTLKIQPAKLEDSAVYLCASSSHNSPLHFGNGTRLTVT.

The chain is built from TRBV15 and TRBJ2-5; 7 bases are a match to TRBD1. The J call may not be correct, given that the DNA end is closer to TRBJ2-7. The germline CDR1 and CDR2 sequences are LNHNV and YYDKDF (reference sequence). The CDR3 is 15 residues long. CDR3 sequence (DNA): TGTGCCACCAGCAGAGATACCAGGGGGACCTACGAGCAGTACTTC. Translated: CATSRDTRGTYEQYF.

This chain joins TRBV9 and TRBJ2-3, with a possible D match to TRBD1 (6 bases). The CDR3 has 14 residues. V gave up 0 bases and J gave up 6 bases, with 11 bases separating them. CDR1 is SGDLS and CDR2 is YYNGEE in the germline V gene. In DNA form, the CDR3 reads TGTGCCAGCAGCGTAGTGGGACAATGGGATACGCAGTATTTT. Translating gives CASSVVGQWDTQYF.